This TCR beta chain was sequenced for a study of human T cells and chemical hapten exposure. The authors extracted total RNA from unfractionated whole blood. The CDR3 runs 13 residues. The germline V gene encodes CDR1 SGHTA and CDR2 FQGNSA. Trimming pared 6 bases from V and 3 bases from J, leaving 10 bases between. This clonotype was recorded a few times. TCRdb passed the 5' RACE reads through MiXCR, listing each CDR3 protein once. This sample has 75,000 or so distinct CDR3 sequences, with approximately 15% found just once. This TCR came from a female donor in good health. The chain joins TRBV7-2 to TRBJ2-3, with D possibly being TRBD2 (5 bases). DNA of the CDR3: TGTGCCAGCAGGCTCCCGGGAACAGATACGCAGTATTTT. This gives the protein CASRLPGTDTQYF.